This T cell receptor (beta chain) stems from a study of T cell repertoires in cytomegalovirus infection. About the study: Shared public TCR beta signatures pointed to both CMV infection and a matching HLA type.

TCRdb analysed the reads with MiXCR anew, one entry per CDR3 protein. Found here are 350,000 to 450,000 distinct CDR3 sequences, over 15% of them singletons; the top ten hold approximately 10%. Findings and caveats of the study: Cumulative frequency of public TCR beta families picked out carriers of CMV plus the relevant HLA.

This clonotype was counted many times. Its cognate antigen is unknown. Germline loops: CDR1 SGHTA, CDR2 FQGNSA. V lost 1 base, J lost 5 bases, and 9 bases lay in between. The CDR3 length is 14 residues. The sequenced material came from PBMCs. This clonotype was sampled from a human donor in good health (CMV status not recorded). Some clones in this sample may be carry-over from other donors' samples. V usage is TRBV7-2 and J usage is TRBJ2-1, with D possibly TRBD1 on 6 matching bases. In nucleotides, the CDR3 is TGTGCCAGCAGCTTAGATTGGACAGACAATGAGCAGTTCTTC. Protein: CASSLDWTDNEQFF.